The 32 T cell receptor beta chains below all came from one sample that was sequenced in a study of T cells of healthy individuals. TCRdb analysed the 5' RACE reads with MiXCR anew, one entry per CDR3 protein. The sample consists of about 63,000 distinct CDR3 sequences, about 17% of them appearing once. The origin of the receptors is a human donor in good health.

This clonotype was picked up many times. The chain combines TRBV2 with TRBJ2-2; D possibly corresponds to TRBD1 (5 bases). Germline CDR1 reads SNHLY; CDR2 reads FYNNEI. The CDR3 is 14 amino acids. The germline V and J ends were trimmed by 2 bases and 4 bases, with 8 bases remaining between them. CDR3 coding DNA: TGTGCCAGCAGTGAACAGGGCCTCACCGGGGAGCTGTTTTTT. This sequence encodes CASSEQGLTGELFF.

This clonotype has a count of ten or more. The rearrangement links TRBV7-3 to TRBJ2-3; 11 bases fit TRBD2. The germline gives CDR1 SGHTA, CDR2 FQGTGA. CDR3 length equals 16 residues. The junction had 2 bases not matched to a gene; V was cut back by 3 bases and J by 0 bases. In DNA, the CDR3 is TGTGCCAGCAGCTTTAGCGGGGGGGCGAGCACAGATACGCAGTATTTT. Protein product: CASSFSGGASTDTQYF. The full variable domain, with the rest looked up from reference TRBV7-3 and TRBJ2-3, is GAGVSQTPSNKVTEKGKYVELRCDPISGHTALYWYRQSLGQGPEFLIYFQGTGAADDSGLPNDRFFAVRPEGSVSTLKIQRTERGDSAVYLCASSFSGGASTDTQYFGPGTRLTVL.

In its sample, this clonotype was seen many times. The CDR3 coding sequence is TGTGCCAGCAGTTCCGGGACTAGCGAGAAAGAGACCCAGTACTTC. It translates to CASSSGTSEKETQYF. The V call is TRBV7-3, the J call TRBJ2-5; 10 positions agree with TRBD2. This CDR3 region has 15 residues. The trim removed 6 bases at V and 3 bases at J, leaving 7 bases unmatched. The germline CDR1 and CDR2 sequences are SGHTA and FQGTGA. The whole variable domain, remainder taken from reference TRBV7-3 and TRBJ2-5, is GAGVSQTPSNKVTEKGKYVELRCDPISGHTALYWYRQSLGQGPEFLIYFQGTGAADDSGLPNDRFFAVRPEGSVSTLKIQRTERGDSAVYLCASSSGTSEKETQYFGPGTRLLVL.

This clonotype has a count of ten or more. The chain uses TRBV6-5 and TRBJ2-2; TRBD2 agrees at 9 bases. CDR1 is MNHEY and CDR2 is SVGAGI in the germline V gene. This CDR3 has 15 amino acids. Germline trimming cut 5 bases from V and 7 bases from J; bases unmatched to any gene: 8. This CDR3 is CASSLGGGGHGELFF. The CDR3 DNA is TGTGCCAGCAGTCTAGGCGGGGGGGGGCACGGGGAGCTGTTTTTT.

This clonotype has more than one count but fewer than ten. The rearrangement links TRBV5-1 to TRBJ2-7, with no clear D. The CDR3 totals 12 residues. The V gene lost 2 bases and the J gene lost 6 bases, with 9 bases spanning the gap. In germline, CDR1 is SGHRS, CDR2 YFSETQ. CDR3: CASSFPGPEQYF. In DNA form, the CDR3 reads TGCGCCAGCAGCTTCCCGGGCCCCGAGCAGTACTTC. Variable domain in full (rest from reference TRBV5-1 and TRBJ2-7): KAGVTQTPRYLIKTRGQQVTLSCSPISGHRSVSWYQQTPGQGLQFLFEYFSETQRNKGNFPGRFSGRQFSNSRSEMNVSTLELGDSALYLCASSFPGPEQYFGPGTRLTVT.

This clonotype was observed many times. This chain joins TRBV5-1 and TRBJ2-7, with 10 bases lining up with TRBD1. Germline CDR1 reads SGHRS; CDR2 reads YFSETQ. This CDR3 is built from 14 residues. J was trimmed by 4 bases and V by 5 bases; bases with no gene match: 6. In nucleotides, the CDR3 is TGCGCCAGCAGTCCGGGACAGGGGCTATACGAGCAGTACTTC. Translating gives CASSPGQGLYEQYF. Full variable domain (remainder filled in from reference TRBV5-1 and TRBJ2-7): KAGVTQTPRYLIKTRGQQVTLSCSPISGHRSVSWYQQTPGQGLQFLFEYFSETQRNKGNFPGRFSGRQFSNSRSEMNVSTLELGDSALYLCASSPGQGLYEQYFGPGTRLTVT.

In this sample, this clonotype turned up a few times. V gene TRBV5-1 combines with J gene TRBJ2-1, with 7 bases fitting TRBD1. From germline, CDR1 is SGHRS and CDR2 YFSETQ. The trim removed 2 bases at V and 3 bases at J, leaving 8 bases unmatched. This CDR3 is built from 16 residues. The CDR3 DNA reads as TGCGCCAGCAGCTTTCATTCGGCAGGGGGCTACAATGAGCAGTTCTTC. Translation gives CASSFHSAGGYNEQFF.

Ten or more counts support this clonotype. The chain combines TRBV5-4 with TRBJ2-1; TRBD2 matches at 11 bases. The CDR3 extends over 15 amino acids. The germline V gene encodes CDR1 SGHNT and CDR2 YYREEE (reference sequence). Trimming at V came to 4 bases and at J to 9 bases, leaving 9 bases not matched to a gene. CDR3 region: CASSPDSGGALEQFF. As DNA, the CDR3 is TGTGCCAGCAGCCCAGATAGCGGGGGGGCACTTGAGCAGTTCTTC. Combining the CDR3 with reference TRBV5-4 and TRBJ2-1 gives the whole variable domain ETGVTQSPTHLIKTRGQQVTLRCSSQSGHNTVSWYQQALGQGPQFIFQYYREEENGRGNFPPRFSGLQFPNYSSELNVNALELDDSALYLCASSPDSGGALEQFFGPGTRLTVL.

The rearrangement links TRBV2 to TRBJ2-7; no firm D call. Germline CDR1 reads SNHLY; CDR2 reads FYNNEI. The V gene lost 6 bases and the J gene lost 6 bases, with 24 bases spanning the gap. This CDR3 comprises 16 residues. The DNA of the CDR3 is TGTGCCAGCAGATTTGTAGGAGAGAGAGGTGGCCCCGAGCAGTACTTC. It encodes CASRFVGERGGPEQYF. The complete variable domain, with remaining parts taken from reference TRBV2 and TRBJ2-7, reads EPEVTQTPSHQVTQMGQEVILRCVPISNHLYFYWYRQILGQKVEFLVSFYNNEISEKSEIFDDQFSVERPDGSNFTLKIRSTKLEDSAMYFCASRFVGERGGPEQYFGPGTRLTVT.

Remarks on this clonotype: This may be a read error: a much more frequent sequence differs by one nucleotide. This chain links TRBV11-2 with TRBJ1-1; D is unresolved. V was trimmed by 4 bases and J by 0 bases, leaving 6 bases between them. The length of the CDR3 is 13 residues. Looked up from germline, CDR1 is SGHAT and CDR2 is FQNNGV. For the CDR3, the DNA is TGTGCCAGCAGCTGGGCGTTGAACACTGAAGCTTTCTTT. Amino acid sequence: CASSWALNTEAFF.

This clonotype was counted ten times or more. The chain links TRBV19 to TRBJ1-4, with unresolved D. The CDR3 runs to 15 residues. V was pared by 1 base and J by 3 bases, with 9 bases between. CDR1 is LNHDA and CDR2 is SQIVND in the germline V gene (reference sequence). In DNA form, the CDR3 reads TGTGCCAGTAGTATAGCGAGGGCCCCTAATGAAAAACTGTTTTTT. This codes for CASSIARAPNEKLFF.

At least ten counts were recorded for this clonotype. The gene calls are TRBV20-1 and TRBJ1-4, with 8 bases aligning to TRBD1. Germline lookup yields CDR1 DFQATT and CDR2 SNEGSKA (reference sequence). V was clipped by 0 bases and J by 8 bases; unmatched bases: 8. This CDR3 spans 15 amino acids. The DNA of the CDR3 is TGCAGTGCTAGAGATGGACAGGGCGTAGGGGAAAAACTGTTTTTT. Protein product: CSARDGQGVGEKLFF.

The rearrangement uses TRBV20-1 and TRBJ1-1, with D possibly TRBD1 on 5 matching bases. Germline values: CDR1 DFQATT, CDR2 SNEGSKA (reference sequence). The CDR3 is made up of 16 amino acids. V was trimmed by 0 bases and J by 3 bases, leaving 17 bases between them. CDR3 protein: CSARDYRRVRHTEAFF. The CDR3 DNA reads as TGCAGTGCTAGAGATTATCGCAGGGTTCGGCACACTGAAGCTTTCTTT.

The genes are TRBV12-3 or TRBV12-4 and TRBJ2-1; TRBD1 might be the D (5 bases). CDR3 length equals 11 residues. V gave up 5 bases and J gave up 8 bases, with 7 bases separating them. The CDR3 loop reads CASSPRDEQFF. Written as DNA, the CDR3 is TGTGCCAGCAGTCCCAGGGATGAGCAGTTCTTC.

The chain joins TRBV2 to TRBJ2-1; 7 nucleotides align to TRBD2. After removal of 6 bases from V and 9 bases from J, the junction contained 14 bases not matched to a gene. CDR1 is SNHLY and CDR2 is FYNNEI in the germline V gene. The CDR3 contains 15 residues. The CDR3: CASSSPGLKVGEQFF. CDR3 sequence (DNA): TGTGCCAGCAGCTCGCCGGGACTAAAGGTCGGTGAGCAGTTCTTC. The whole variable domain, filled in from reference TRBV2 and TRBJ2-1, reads EPEVTQTPSHQVTQMGQEVILRCVPISNHLYFYWYRQILGQKVEFLVSFYNNEISEKSEIFDDQFSVERPDGSNFTLKIRSTKLEDSAMYFCASSSPGLKVGEQFFGPGTRLTVL.

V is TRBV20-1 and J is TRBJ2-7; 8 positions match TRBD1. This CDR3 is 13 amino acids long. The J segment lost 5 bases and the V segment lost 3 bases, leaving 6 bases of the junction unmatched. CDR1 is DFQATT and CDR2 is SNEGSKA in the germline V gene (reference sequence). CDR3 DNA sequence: TGCAGTGCTAGTCAGGGGGCGCTGAACGAGCAGTACTTC. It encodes CSASQGALNEQYF.

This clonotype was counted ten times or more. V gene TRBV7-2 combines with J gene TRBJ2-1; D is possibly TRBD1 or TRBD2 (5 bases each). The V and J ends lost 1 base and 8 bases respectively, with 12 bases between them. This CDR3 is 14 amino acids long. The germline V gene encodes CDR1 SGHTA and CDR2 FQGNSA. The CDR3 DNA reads TGTGCCAGCAGCTTAGAGACGGGACCTCATGAGCAGTTCTTC. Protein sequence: CASSLETGPHEQFF.

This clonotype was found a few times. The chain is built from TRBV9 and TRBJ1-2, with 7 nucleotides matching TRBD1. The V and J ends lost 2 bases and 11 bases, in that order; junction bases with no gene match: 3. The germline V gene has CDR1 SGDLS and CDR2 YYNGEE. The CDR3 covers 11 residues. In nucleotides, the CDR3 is TGTGCCAGCAGCGTGGGGGACAGATACACCTTC. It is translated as CASSVGDRYTF.

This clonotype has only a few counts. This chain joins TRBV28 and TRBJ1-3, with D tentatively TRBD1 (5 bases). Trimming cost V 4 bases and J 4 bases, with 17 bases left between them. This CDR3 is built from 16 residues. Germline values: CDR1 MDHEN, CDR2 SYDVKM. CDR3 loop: CASSSPGGAKGNTIYF. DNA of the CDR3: TGTGCCAGCAGTTCCCCAGGAGGGGCCAAAGGAAACACCATATATTTT.

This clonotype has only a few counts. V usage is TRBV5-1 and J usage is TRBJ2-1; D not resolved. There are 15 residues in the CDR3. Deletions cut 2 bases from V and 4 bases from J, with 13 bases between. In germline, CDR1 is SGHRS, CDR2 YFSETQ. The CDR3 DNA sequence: TGCGCCAGCAGCTTTGCGGATCCCGCTTACAATGAGCAGTTCTTC. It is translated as CASSFADPAYNEQFF.

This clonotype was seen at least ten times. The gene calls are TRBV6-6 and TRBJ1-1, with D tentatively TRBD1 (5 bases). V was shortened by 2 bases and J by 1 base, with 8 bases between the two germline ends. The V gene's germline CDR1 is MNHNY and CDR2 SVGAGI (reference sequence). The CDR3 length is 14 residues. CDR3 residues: CASSYPTGNTEAFF. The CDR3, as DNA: TGTGCCAGCAGTTACCCCACAGGGAACACTGAAGCTTTCTTT.

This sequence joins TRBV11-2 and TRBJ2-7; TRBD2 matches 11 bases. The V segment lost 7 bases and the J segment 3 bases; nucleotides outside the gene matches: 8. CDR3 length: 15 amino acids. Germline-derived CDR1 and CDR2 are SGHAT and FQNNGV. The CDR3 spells CASTKAGTSGYEQYF. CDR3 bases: TGTGCCAGCACCAAGGCGGGGACTAGCGGCTACGAGCAGTACTTC.

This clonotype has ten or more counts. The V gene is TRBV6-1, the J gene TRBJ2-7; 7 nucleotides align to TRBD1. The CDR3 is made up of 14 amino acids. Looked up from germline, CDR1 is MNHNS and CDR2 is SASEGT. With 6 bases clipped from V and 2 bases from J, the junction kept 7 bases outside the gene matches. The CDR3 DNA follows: TGTGCCAGCAGCAGAGGGCAGGGGGCCTACGAGCAGTACTTC. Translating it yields CASSRGQGAYEQYF.

The CDR3 spells CASSLPGGSYNEQFF. CDR3 DNA sequence: TGTGCCAGCAGCTTACCGGGAGGGTCCTACAATGAGCAGTTCTTC. The V call is TRBV7-9, the J call TRBJ2-1; the match to TRBD2 covers 8 bases. CDR3 length: 15 amino acids. From germline, CDR1 is SEHNR and CDR2 FQNEAQ (reference sequence). Unmatched junction bases numbered 1, after V lost 2 bases and J lost 1 base.

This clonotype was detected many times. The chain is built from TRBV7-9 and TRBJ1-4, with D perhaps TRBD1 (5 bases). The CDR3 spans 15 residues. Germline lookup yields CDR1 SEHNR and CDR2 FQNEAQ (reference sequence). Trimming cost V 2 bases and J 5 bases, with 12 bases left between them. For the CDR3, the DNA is TGTGCCAGCAGCTTAATTGGAGGGGCCAATGAAAAACTGTTTTTT. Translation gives CASSLIGGANEKLFF.

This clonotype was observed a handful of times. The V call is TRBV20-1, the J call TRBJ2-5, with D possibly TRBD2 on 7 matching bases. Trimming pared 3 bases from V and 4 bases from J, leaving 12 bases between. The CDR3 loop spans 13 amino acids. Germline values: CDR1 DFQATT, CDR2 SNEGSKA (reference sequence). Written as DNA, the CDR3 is TGCAGTGCTAGTCTGGGGGGGCGAGAGACCCAGTACTTC. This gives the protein CSASLGGRETQYF.

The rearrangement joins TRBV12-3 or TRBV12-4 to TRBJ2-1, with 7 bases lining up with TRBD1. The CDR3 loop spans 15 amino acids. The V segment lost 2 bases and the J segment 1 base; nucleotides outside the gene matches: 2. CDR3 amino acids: CASSLSRGSYNEQFF. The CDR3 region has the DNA TGTGCCAGCAGTTTAAGCAGGGGGTCCTACAATGAGCAGTTCTTC.

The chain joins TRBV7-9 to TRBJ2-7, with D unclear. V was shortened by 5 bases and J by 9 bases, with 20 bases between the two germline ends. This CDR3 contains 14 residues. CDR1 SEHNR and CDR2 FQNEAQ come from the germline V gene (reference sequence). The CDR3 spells CASSPRQTGTGQYF. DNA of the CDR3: TGTGCCAGCAGCCCCCGCCAAACGGGTACGGGGCAGTACTTC.

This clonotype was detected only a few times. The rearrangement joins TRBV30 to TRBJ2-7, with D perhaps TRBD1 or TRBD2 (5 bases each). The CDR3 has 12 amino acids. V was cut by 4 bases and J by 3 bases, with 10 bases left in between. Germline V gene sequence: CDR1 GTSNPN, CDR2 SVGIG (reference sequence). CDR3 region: CAWMGRDYEQYF. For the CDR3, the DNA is TGTGCCTGGATGGGACGAGACTACGAGCAGTACTTC.

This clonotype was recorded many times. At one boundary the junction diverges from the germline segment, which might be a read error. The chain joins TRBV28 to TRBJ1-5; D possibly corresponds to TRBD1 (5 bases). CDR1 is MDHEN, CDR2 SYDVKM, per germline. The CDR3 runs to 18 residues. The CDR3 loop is CASSLSLLGRHSNQPQHF. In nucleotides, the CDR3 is TGTGCCAGTAGTTTGTCGTTATTGGGACGGCATAGCAATCAGCCCCAGCATTTT. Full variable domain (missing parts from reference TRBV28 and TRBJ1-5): DVKVTQSSRYLVKRTGEKVFLECVQDMDHENMFWYRQDPGLGLRLIYFSYDVKMKEKGDIPEGYSVSREKKERFSLILESASTNQTSMYLCASSLSLLGRHSNQPQHFGDGTRLSIL.

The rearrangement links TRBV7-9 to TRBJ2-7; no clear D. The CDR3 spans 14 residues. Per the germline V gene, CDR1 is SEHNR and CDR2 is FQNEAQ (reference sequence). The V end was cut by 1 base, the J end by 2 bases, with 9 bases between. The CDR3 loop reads CASSLGRPAYEQYF. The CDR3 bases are TGTGCCAGCAGCTTAGGGCGGCCCGCCTACGAGCAGTACTTC.

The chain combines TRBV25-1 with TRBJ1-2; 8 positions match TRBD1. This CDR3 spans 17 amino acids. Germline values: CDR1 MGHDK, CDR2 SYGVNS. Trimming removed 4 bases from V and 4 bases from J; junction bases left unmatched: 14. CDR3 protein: CASSGVLGQGAIYGYTF. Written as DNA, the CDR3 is TGTGCCAGCAGTGGAGTTCTGGGGCAGGGGGCCATCTATGGCTACACCTTC.